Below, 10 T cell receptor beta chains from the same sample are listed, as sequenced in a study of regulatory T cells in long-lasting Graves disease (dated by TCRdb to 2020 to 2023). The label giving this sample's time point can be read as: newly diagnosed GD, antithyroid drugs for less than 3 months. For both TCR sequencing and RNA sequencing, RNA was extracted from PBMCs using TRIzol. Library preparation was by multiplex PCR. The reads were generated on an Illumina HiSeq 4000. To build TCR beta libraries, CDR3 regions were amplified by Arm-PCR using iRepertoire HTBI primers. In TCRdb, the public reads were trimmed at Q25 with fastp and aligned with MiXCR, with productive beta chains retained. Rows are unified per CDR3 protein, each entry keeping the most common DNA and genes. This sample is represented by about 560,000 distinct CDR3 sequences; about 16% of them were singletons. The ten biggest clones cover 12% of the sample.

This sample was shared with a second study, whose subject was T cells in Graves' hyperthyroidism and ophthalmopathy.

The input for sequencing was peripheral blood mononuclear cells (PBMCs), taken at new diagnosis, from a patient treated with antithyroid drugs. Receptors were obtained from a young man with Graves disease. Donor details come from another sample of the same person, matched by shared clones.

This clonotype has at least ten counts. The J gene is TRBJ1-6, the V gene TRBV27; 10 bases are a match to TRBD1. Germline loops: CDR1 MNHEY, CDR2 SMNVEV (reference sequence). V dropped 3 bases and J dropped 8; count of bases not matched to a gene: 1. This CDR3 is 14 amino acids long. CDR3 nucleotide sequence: TGTGCCAGCAGTTTGACAGGGGGCGATTCACCCCTCCACTTT. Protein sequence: CASSLTGGDSPLHF.

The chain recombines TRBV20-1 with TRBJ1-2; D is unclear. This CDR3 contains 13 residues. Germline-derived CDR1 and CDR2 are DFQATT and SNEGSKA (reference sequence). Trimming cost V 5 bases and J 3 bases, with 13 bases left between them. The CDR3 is CSAEGPGDYGYTF. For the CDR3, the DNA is TGCAGTGCTGAGGGCCCGGGCGACTATGGCTACACCTTC.

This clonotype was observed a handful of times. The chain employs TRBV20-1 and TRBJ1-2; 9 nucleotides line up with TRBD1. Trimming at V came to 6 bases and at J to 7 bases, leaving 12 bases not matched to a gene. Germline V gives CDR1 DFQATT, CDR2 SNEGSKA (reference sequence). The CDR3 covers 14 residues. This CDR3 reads CSAGGTGRSSGYTF. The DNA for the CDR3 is TGCAGTGCCGGTGGGACAGGGAGGTCGAGTGGCTACACCTTC.

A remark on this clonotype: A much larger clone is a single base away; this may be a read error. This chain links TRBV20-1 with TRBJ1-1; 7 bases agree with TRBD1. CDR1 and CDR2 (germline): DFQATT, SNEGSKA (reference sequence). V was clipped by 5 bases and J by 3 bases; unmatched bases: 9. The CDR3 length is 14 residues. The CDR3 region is CSASKGAGDTEAFF. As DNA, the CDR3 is TGCAGTGCTTCTAAGGGGGCTGGGGACACTGAAGCTTTCTTT.

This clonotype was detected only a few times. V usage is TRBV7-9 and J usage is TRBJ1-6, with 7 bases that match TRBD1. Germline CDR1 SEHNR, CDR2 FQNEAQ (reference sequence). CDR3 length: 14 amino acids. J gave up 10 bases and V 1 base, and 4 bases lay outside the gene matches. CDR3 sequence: CASSLVQGDSPLHF. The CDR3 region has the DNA TGTGCCAGCAGCTTAGTCCAGGGGGACTCACCCCTCCACTTT.

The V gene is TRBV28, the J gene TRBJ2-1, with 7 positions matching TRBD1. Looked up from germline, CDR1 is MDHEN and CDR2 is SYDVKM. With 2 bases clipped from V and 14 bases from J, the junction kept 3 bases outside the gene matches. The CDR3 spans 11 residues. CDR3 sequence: CASSLMDRKFF. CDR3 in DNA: TGTGCCAGCAGTTTAATGGACAGGAAGTTCTTC. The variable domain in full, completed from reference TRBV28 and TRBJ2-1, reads DVKVTQSSRYLVKRTGEKVFLECVQDMDHENMFWYRQDPGLGLRLIYFSYDVKMKEKGDIPEGYSVSREKKERFSLILESASTNQTSMYLCASSLMDRKFFGPGTRLTVL.

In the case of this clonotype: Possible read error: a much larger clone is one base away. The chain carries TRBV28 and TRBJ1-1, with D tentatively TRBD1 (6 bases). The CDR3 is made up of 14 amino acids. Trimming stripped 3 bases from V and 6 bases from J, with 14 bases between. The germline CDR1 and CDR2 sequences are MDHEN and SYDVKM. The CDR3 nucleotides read TGTGCCAGCAGTTTGTGGGGACAACAGGCTGAAGCTTTCTTT. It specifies CASSLWGQQAEAFF.

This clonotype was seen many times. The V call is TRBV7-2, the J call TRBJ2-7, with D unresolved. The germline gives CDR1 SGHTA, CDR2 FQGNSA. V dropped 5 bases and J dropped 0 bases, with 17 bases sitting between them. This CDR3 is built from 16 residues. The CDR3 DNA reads TGTGCCAGCAGCCCCTGGAGTGGGCCTAGCTCCTACGAGCAGTACTTC. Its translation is CASSPWSGPSSYEQYF.

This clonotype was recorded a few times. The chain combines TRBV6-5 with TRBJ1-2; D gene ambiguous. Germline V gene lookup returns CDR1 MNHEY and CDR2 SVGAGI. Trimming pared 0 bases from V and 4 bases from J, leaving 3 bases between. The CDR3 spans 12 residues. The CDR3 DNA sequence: TGTGCCAGCAGTTACTCCGTCTATGGCTACACCTTC. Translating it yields CASSYSVYGYTF.

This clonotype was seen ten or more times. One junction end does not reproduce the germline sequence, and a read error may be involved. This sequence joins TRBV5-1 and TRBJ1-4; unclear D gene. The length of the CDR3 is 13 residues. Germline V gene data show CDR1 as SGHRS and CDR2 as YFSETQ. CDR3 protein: CASRTATNEKLFF. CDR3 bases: TGTGCCAGCAGAACGGCAACTAATGAAAAACTGTTTTTT.